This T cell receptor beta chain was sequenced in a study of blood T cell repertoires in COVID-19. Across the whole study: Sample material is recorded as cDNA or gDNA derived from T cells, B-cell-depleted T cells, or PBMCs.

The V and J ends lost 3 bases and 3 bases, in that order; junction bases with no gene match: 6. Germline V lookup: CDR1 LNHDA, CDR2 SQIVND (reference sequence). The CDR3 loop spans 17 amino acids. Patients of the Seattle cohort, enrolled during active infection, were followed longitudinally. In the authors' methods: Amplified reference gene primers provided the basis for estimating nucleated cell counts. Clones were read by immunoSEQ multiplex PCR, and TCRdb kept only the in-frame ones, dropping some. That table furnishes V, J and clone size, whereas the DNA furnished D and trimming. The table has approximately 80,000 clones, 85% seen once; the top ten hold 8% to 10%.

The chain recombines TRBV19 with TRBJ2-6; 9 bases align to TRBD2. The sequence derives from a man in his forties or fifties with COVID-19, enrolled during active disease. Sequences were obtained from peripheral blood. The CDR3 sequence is CASSMVLAGRGANVLTF. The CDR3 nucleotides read TGTGCCAGTAGTATGGTGCTAGCGGGACGTGGGGCCAACGTCCTGACTTTC.